This TCR beta chain was identified during a study of T cells in Graves' hyperthyroidism and ophthalmopathy. Overall study: Prior to any treatment, at the point of initial diagnosis, peripheral blood was collected. Study-wide points: From stable hyperthyroidism, ophthalmopathy was separated by a 13 V-J model. Researchers found most expanded thyroid clonotypes above 0.001 in blood as well.

Individuals with ophthalmopathy presented a Clinical Activity Score of at least 3, a NOSPECS grade of at least 4 and a duration under 3 months. The investigators amplified TCR beta CDR3 regions from RNA transcripts. The HTBI set primed first-round TCR CDR3 RT-PCR. TCRdb called the multiplex PCR reads again in MiXCR, with one record for every CDR3 protein. This sample has roughly 350,000 distinct CDR3 sequences, with around 15% found just once. V was clipped by 11 bases and J by 2 bases; unmatched bases: 6. Germline CDR1 is MDHEN and CDR2 is SYDVKM. The CDR3 length is 15 residues. This clonotype occurred once. What it binds is unknown.

V and J are TRBV28 and TRBJ2-3, with 14 bases identical to TRBD2. The receptor was isolated from a woman aged 25 to 39 with Graves' ophthalmopathy. The sequenced sample consisted of blood. The CDR3 loop reads CARRLAGGVTDTQYF. The CDR3 DNA reads TGTGCCCGACGACTAGCGGGAGGGGTCACAGATACGCAGTATTTT.